The next 27 T cell receptor beta chains were all read from a single sample in a study of T-cell memory formation after mild COVID-19. TCRdb redid the calling of the 5' RACE reads with MiXCR, one entry per CDR3 protein. The sample yields roughly 410,000 distinct CDR3 sequences, 24% seen once. Sample: PBMCs or a T cell subset sorted from them (not recorded which). These receptors originate from an adult woman who had mild COVID-19 (a few samples of this study predate the infection). Cell type and time point are not known.

This CDR3 is CASTVGQGIHEQYF. CDR3 DNA: TGTGCCAGCACAGTGGGACAGGGGATCCACGAGCAGTACTTC. The chain couples TRBV2 to TRBJ2-7; 10 positions match TRBD1. Germline assignment: CDR1 SNHLY and CDR2 FYNNEI. J gave up 5 bases and V 7 bases, and 8 bases lay outside the gene matches. This CDR3 comprises 14 residues.

The chain joins TRBV6-1 to TRBJ1-2; the match to TRBD1 covers 9 bases. The CDR3 consists of 16 residues. V lost 5 bases and J lost 0; bases outside the gene matches: 7. The germline V gene encodes CDR1 MNHNS and CDR2 SASEGT. The CDR3 nucleotides are TGTGCCAGCAGTTCAGGACAGGGGAGGGCTAACTATGGCTACACCTTC. Protein sequence: CASSSGQGRANYGYTF.

This clonotype came up a few times. V gene TRBV10-3 combines with J gene TRBJ2-1, with 10 nucleotides matching TRBD2. From germline, CDR1 is ENHRY and CDR2 SYGVKD. The CDR3 sequence is 15 residues long. Trimming cost V 5 bases and J 7 bases; bases outside gene matches: 8. The CDR3 region has the DNA TGTGCCATCAGTCCTAGCGGGAGACCAGGGAATGAGCAGTTCTTC. Amino acid sequence: CAISPSGRPGNEQFF.

The chain couples TRBV7-6 to TRBJ2-3, with TRBD1 identical over 9 bases. The V and J ends lost 2 bases and 1 base, in that order; junction bases with no gene match: 10. From germline, CDR1 is SGHVS and CDR2 FNYEAQ. The length of the CDR3 is 18 residues. In DNA, the CDR3 is TGTGCCAGCAGCTTACGGTGGGACAGGGCGTGGGGCACAGATACGCAGTATTTT. It is translated as CASSLRWDRAWGTDTQYF. The whole variable domain, remainder taken from reference TRBV7-6 and TRBJ2-3, is GAGVSQSPRYKVTKRGQDVALRCDPISGHVSLYWYRQALGQGPEFLTYFNYEAQQDKSGLPNDRFSAERPEGSISTLTIQRTEQRDSAMYRCASSLRWDRAWGTDTQYFGPGTRLTVL.

The table lists this clonotype with a few counts. The gene calls are TRBV6-6 and TRBJ2-2; 8 positions match TRBD1. Germline V gene sequence: CDR1 MNHNY, CDR2 SVGAGI (reference sequence). V was clipped by 0 bases and J by 5 bases; unmatched bases: 8. The CDR3 has 17 residues. The CDR3 coding sequence is TGTGCCAGCAGTTACTCGAAGCGGCAGGGGGCTACCGGGGAGCTGTTTTTT. Residues: CASSYSKRQGATGELFF.

There are a few counts of this clonotype. The chain is built from TRBV21-1 and TRBJ2-5; the table names TRBD1, a call not compared with the DNA. TRBV21-1 is shown as a pseudogene. This CDR3 comprises 20 residues. The CDR3 DNA sequence: TGTGCCAGCAGCAAAAAATGGTACGAACCTGACACCAGGGGGAGGAAGACCCAGTACTTC. Protein sequence: CASSKKWYEPDTRGRKTQYF.

The gene calls are TRBV18 and TRBJ1-1; D is possibly TRBD1 (5 bases). Germline V gene lookup returns CDR1 KGHSH and CDR2 LQKENI. The CDR3 runs 13 residues. Trimming took off 9 bases at V and 1 base at J, with 12 bases between the two ends. CDR3 sequence (DNA): TGTGCCAGTTACAGGAGTAGGAACACTGAAGCTTTCTTT. Protein: CASYRSRNTEAFF.

This clonotype was seen a handful of times. The rearrangement links TRBV6-5 to TRBJ1-2; TRBD1 aligns across 7 bases. This CDR3 is 15 amino acids long. The V gene end was trimmed by 3 bases and the J gene end by 0 bases; junction bases not matched to a gene: 4. Germline V gene lookup returns CDR1 MNHEY and CDR2 SVGAGI. The CDR3 sequence is CASSYTTGTNYGYTF. CDR3 DNA: TGTGCCAGCAGTTATACGACAGGGACTAACTATGGCTACACCTTC.

This clonotype has more than one count but fewer than ten. V gene TRBV7-9 combines with J gene TRBJ2-3, with a possible D match to TRBD2 (5 bases). With 8 bases removed from V and 1 base from J, the gap between germline ends came to 10 bases. The CDR3 totals 13 residues. Germline V lookup: CDR1 SEHNR, CDR2 FQNEAQ (reference sequence). CDR3 coding DNA: TGTGCCAGCTGGTTTAGCGGCACAGATACGCAGTATTTT. The encoded protein is CASWFSGTDTQYF. Full variable domain (remainder filled in from reference TRBV7-9 and TRBJ2-3): DTGVSQNPRHKITKRGQNVTFRCDPISEHNRLYWYRQTLGQGPEFLTYFQNEAQLEKSRLLSDRFSAERPKGSFSTLEIQRTEQGDSAMYLCASWFSGTDTQYFGPGTRLTVL.

Only a few counts were recorded for this clonotype. The genes are TRBV3-1 and TRBJ2-1; no clear D. Deletions cut 5 bases from V and 3 bases from J, with 11 bases between. This CDR3 comprises 14 residues. Germline V lookup: CDR1 LGHDT, CDR2 YNNKEL (reference sequence). CDR3 in amino acids: CASSSRGVYNEQFF. The CDR3 bases are TGTGCCAGCAGCTCGAGAGGCGTCTACAATGAGCAGTTCTTC.

The chain links TRBV18 to TRBJ2-3, with 8 bases identical to TRBD1. The ends lost 4 bases at V and 3 bases at J; junction bases unmatched: 12. Germline CDR1 is KGHSH and CDR2 is LQKENI. The CDR3 loop spans 17 amino acids. The CDR3 nucleotides read TGTGCCAGCTCACAGATTGGACGGACAGGGAGAACAGATACGCAGTATTTT. This sequence encodes CASSQIGRTGRTDTQYF.

Only a few counts were recorded for this clonotype. The rearrangement links TRBV12-3 or TRBV12-4 to TRBJ2-1; the match to TRBD2 covers 14 bases. The V and J ends lost 3 bases and 10 bases, in that order; junction bases with no gene match: 8. The CDR3 extends over 16 amino acids. Here the CDR3 DNA reads TGTGCCAGCAGTTTTCCGACTAGCGGGGGGGCAGGGGAGCAGTTCTTC. Translation gives CASSFPTSGGAGEQFF.

Only a few counts were recorded for this clonotype. V is TRBV12-3 or TRBV12-4 and J is TRBJ2-7; 9 positions match TRBD1. The CDR3 extends over 15 amino acids. J was trimmed by 4 bases and V by 8 bases; bases with no gene match: 12. The CDR3 sequence is CASGAKGQGRYEQYF. The CDR3 nucleotides are TGTGCCAGCGGGGCTAAGGGACAGGGACGATACGAGCAGTACTTC.

The chain recombines TRBV7-9 with TRBJ2-5; 8 bases are shared with TRBD1. V shed 5 bases, J shed 5 bases, and the junction held 13 bases outside the gene matches. The CDR3 extends over 16 amino acids. The germline V gene encodes CDR1 SEHNR and CDR2 FQNEAQ (reference sequence). The CDR3 loop is CASSPRDRTMKETQYF. CDR3 nucleotides: TGTGCCAGCAGCCCACGGGACAGGACGATGAAGGAGACCCAGTACTTC.

The chain employs TRBV5-5 and TRBJ2-2; D is unresolved. Germline CDR1 reads SGHKS; CDR2 reads YYEKEE (reference sequence). V lost 4 bases, J lost 4 bases, and 14 bases lay in between. There are 15 residues in the CDR3. CDR3 sequence (DNA): TGTGCCAGCAGCGGGCCAGGACGGAGCACCGGGGAGCTGTTTTTT. This encodes CASSGPGRSTGELFF.

The rearrangement links TRBV29-1 to TRBJ1-2, with no clear D. The CDR3 runs to 12 residues. V was cut by 4 bases and J by 1 base, with 7 bases left in between. CDR1 SQVTM and CDR2 ANQGSEA come from the germline V gene. This CDR3 reads CSVAAGNYGYTF. Written as DNA, the CDR3 is TGCAGCGTTGCTGCGGGTAACTATGGCTACACCTTC.

This clonotype is a singleton in its sample. V and J are TRBV6-1 and TRBJ2-7; 9 bases fit TRBD1. This CDR3 is 16 amino acids long. From germline, CDR1 is MNHNS and CDR2 SASEGT. V dropped 5 bases and J dropped 1; count of bases not matched to a gene: 9. In nucleotides, the CDR3 is TGTGCCAGCAGTCGAGAGGGGACAGGGTTATCCTACGAGCAGTACTTC. It codes for CASSREGTGLSYEQYF.

The chain has TRBV6-5 and TRBJ2-7, with TRBD1 matching over 8 bases. This CDR3 is built from 17 residues. In germline, CDR1 is MNHEY, CDR2 SVGAGI. Losses at the gene ends were 5 bases for V and 3 bases for J; bases not matched to a gene: 15. Here the CDR3 DNA reads TGTGCCAGCAGTAACGCCCTGTGGACAGGGTCCTTCTACGAGCAGTACTTC. Its protein product is CASSNALWTGSFYEQYF.

Here the CDR3 reads CASSEADRGGNEQFF. CDR3 DNA: TGTGCCAGCAGTGAAGCCGACAGGGGGGGGAATGAGCAGTTCTTC. This rearrangement joins TRBV25-1 to TRBJ2-1; 9 bases align to TRBD1. After removal of 2 bases from V and 7 bases from J, the junction contained 6 bases not matched to a gene. The germline CDR1 and CDR2 sequences are MGHDK and SYGVNS. CDR3 length: 15 residues.

This clonotype was counted at least ten times. The V gene is TRBV10-3, the J gene TRBJ1-2; 8 bases are shared with TRBD1. Germline V gene data show CDR1 as ENHRY and CDR2 as SYGVKD. CDR3 size: 13 residues. The J segment lost 7 bases and the V segment lost 6 bases, leaving 7 bases of the junction unmatched. The CDR3 is CAISGQGTFGYTF. The CDR3 bases are TGTGCCATCAGCGGACAGGGTACTTTTGGCTACACCTTC.

This clonotype has a count of ten or more. This chain links TRBV11-2 with TRBJ2-3; D possibly corresponds to TRBD1 (6 bases). V dropped 1 base and J dropped 6 bases, with 14 bases sitting between them. From germline, CDR1 is SGHAT and CDR2 FQNNGV. The CDR3 length is 15 residues. The CDR3 here is CASSLVQGPPDTQYF. The CDR3 DNA reads as TGTGCCAGCAGCTTAGTTCAGGGGCCCCCTGATACGCAGTATTTT.

This clonotype occurred many times. This chain connects TRBV2 to TRBJ1-2; D is perhaps TRBD1 (5 bases). V lost 7 bases and J 6 bases, leaving 18 bases between the germline ends. Germline CDR1 is SNHLY and CDR2 is FYNNEI. The CDR3 is made up of 14 amino acids. The chain's CDR3 is CASTSGGALNGYTF. CDR3 bases: TGTGCCAGCACCTCAGGAGGGGCGCTGAATGGCTACACCTTC.

This clonotype was detected a few times. This chain links TRBV7-9 with TRBJ1-1, with D possibly TRBD1 on 5 matching bases. Germline loops: CDR1 SEHNR, CDR2 FQNEAQ (reference sequence). Trimming took off 3 bases at V and 2 bases at J, with 10 bases between the two ends. The CDR3 length is 14 residues. CDR3 in DNA: TGTGCCAGCAGCTTGTTGGGGGTTAACACTGAAGCTTTCTTT. Translated, it gives CASSLLGVNTEAFF.

V gene TRBV6-5 combines with J gene TRBJ2-7; D is possibly TRBD2 (7 bases). Germline V gene lookup returns CDR1 MNHEY and CDR2 SVGAGI. Trimming shortened V by 6 bases and J by 2 bases, and 14 bases separated the two germline ends. The CDR3 is 14 residues long. This CDR3 is CASSGGQIPYEQYF. CDR3 DNA: TGTGCCAGCAGCGGGGGGCAGATCCCCTACGAGCAGTACTTC.

This clonotype came up a few times. The chain recombines TRBV10-3 with TRBJ1-2, with D maybe TRBD1 (5 bases). Trimming removed 2 bases at V and 4 bases at J, with 20 bases between. CDR3 size: 17 residues. From germline, CDR1 is ENHRY and CDR2 SYGVKD. The CDR3, as DNA: TGTGCCATCAGTGAGCAGGCCGTAAGGGGATCTTTCTATGGCTACACCTTC. This encodes CAISEQAVRGSFYGYTF.

The chain couples TRBV24-1 to TRBJ2-1; D call uncertain. Trimming left V 3 bases short and J 10 bases short, with 12 bases between. The CDR3 length is 13 residues. The germline V gene encodes CDR1 KGHDR and CDR2 SFDVKD. The CDR3 DNA reads as TGTGCCACCAGTGATAAAGCCGCTGCCGAGCAGTTCTTC. Its protein product is CATSDKAAAEQFF.

This clonotype was detected only a few times. V and J are TRBV7-9 and TRBJ2-7; the match to TRBD1 covers 8 bases. Unmatched junction bases numbered 7, after V lost 6 bases and J lost 3 bases. Germline values: CDR1 SEHNR, CDR2 FQNEAQ (reference sequence). CDR3 length: 14 residues. CDR3 protein: CASSLDRALYEQYF. In DNA, the CDR3 is TGTGCCAGCAGTTTGGACAGGGCCCTCTACGAGCAGTACTTC.